This TCR beta chain was captured by sequencing in a study of blood T cells in healthy people across ages. Study findings and constraints: The unknown donor CMV status may have confounded expanded clonotype changes.

Sample-barcoded 5' priming and a J-beta primer mix drove a second PCR of about 6 to 12 cycles. Every single cDNA molecule received a tag from a template-switch adaptor with 12 random nucleotides. TCRdb re-called the 5' RACE reads through MiXCR, storing one row per CDR3 protein. The sample consists of almost 1 million distinct CDR3 sequences, just over 50% of them appearing once. CDR1 and CDR2 (germline): SQVTM, ANQGSEA. The CDR3 totals 12 residues. V was cut by 6 bases and J by 5 bases, with 12 bases left in between. Donors were systemically healthy Caucasian individuals from Russia aged roughly 6 to 100 years. About this clonotype: What it recognizes is unknown.

The chain combines TRBV29-1 with TRBJ2-3; weak D call: TRBD2 (5 bases). The TCR comes from a woman aged 55-70 years in good health. The sequenced sample was blood. CDR3 protein: CSVRTWGDTQYF. The CDR3 nucleotides are TGCAGCGTGCGGACTTGGGGAGATACGCAGTATTTT.